The present T cell receptor (beta chain) was sequenced within a study of blood T cell repertoires in COVID-19. Study information: PBMCs, B-cell-depleted T cells, or T cells provided the cDNA or gDNA that made up the material.

Generated by immunoSEQ multiplex PCR, the TCRdb table keeps only in-frame clones and is missing some. Here the sample spans around 180,000 clones, 88% being singletons. The CDR3 is 13 residues long. V lost 4 bases to trimming and J lost 5 bases; unmatched junction nucleotides: 3. From germline, CDR1 is SGHAT and CDR2 FQDESV (reference sequence). Source material: peripheral blood. The chain has TRBV11-1 and TRBJ2-5; 8 nucleotides align to TRBD1. This clonotype originated in a man in his sixties with acute or convalescent COVID-19. The CDR3, as DNA: TGTGCCAGCAGCTCGACAGGGGTGGAGACCCAGTACTTC. Translation gives CASSSTGVETQYF. Complete variable domain (other parts from reference TRBV11-1 and TRBJ2-5): EAEVAQSPRYKITEKSQAVAFWCDPISGHATLYWYRQILGQGPELLVQFQDESVVDDSQLPKDRFSAERLKGVDSTLKIQPAELGDSAMYLCASSSTGVETQYFGPGTRLLVL.